Listed below are T cell receptor beta chains from one sample, sequenced in a study of liver allograft versus peripheral blood T cells. MiXCR was run by TCRdb on the reads, yielding one entry per CDR3 protein. Here the sample spans 3,500 to 4,000 distinct CDR3 sequences, over 12% being singletons. All receptors derive from a human patient who had a liver transplant. The T cells may come from the graft donor. Each CDR3 is given with its conserved first and last residue. A D gene is named only where the DNA matches it firmly. Not all rows give a size; the values are once, few, many and, for expanded clones, a class.

V gene	clone size	D gene	CDR3 length	J gene	CDR3 protein	CDR3 DNA
TRBV30	medium-sized	NA	13	TRBJ1-2	CAWMTEINYGYTF	TGTGCCTGGATGACAGAGATTAACTATGGCTACACCTTC
TRBV19	few	NA	13	TRBJ2-7	CASRAGGTYEQYF	TGTGCCAGTAGAGCCGGGGGCACCTACGAGCAGTACTTC
TRBV29-1	large	NA	12	TRBJ1-2	CSVEDRQDGYTF	TGCAGCGTTGAAGATAGACAGGATGGCTACACCTTC
TRBV19	medium-sized	TRBD1	15	TRBJ1-1	CASSIGQGATTEAFF	TGTGCCAGTAGTATCGGTCAGGGGGCGACCACTGAAGCTTTCTTT
TRBV10-3	large	TRBD1	16	TRBJ1-2	CAISGAGGLSNYGYTF	TGTGCCATCAGTGGGGCAGGGGGCCTTTCTAACTATGGCTACACCTTC
TRBV9	few	NA	14	TRBJ2-1	CASSMGWASSEQFF	TGTGCCAGCAGCATGGGGTGGGCCTCCAGTGAGCAGTTCTTC
TRBV27	medium-sized	NA	15	TRBJ2-2	CASAFGGDNTGELFF	TGTGCCAGCGCCTTCGGGGGCGATAACACCGGGGAGCTGTTTTTT
TRBV12-3/TRBV12-4	NA	NA	12	TRBJ1-1	CASRKGRTSAFF	TGTGCCAGCAGAAAAGGGCGGACGTCTGCTTTCTTT
TRBV5-4	medium-sized	NA	15	TRBJ2-2	CASSLRRDNTGELFF	TGTGCCAGCAGCTTGAGACGGGATAATACCGGGGAGCTGTTTTTT
TRBV10-2	NA	TRBD1	16	TRBJ1-5	CASSELGRGGNQPQHF	TGCGCCAGCAGTGAGTTGGGCAGGGGGGGCAATCAGCCCCAGCATTTT
TRBV12-3/TRBV12-4	medium-sized	NA	15	TRBJ2-1	CASSLRRTLYNEQFF	TGTGCCAGCAGTTTAAGGAGGACCTTATACAATGAGCAGTTCTTC
TRBV14	NA	NA	14	TRBJ2-7	CASSHNVGGGLQYF	TGTGCCAGCAGCCATAACGTAGGGGGGGGATTGCAGTACTTC
TRBV19	NA	TRBD1	14	TRBJ1-1	CANIDRAPNTEAFF	TGTGCCAATATAGACAGGGCGCCGAACACTGAAGCTTTTTTT
TRBV20-1	NA	NA	13	TRBJ2-2	CSASAENTGELFF	TGCAGTGCTAGTGCCGAGAACACCGGGGAGCTGTTTTTT
TRBV27	medium-sized	NA	15	TRBJ1-5	CASSTHRETDQPQHF	TGTGCCAGCAGCACGCACAGGGAGACCGATCAGCCCCAGCATTTT
TRBV27	medium-sized	TRBD1	17	TRBJ1-3	CASSSLPPGGLGNTIYF	TGTGCCAGCAGTTCCCTCCCCCCAGGGGGGTTGGGAAACACCATATATTTT
TRBV18	medium-sized	NA	14	TRBJ2-5	CASSPGEVQETQYF	TGTGCCAGCTCACCCGGGGAGGTTCAAGAGACCCAGTACTTC
TRBV20-1	medium-sized	TRBD1	18	TRBJ2-7	CSATPFPHRGQAFGEQYF	TGCAGTGCCACCCCTTTCCCCCACCGAGGACAGGCCTTCGGGGAGCAGTACTTC
TRBV15	medium-sized	NA	15	TRBJ1-5	CATSRGGDGNQPQHF	TGTGCCACCAGCAGAGGAGGGGATGGGAATCAGCCCCAGCATTTT
TRBV6-6	medium-sized	NA	16	TRBJ1-3	CASSQGRVRAGNTIYF	TGTGCCAGCAGTCAGGGCAGGGTAAGGGCTGGAAACACCATATATTTT
TRBV7-2	NA	NA	14	TRBJ1-2	CASSLGGGPDGYTF	TGTGCCAGCAGCTTAGGCGGGGGGCCTGATGGCTACACCTTC
TRBV18	large	TRBD1	15	TRBJ1-2	CASSPTDRGDYGYTF	TGTGCCAGCTCACCTACTGACAGGGGAGACTATGGCTACACCTTC
TRBV27	medium-sized	NA	11	TRBJ2-1	CASSFLDEQFF	TGTGCCAGCAGTTTTTTGGATGAGCAGTTCTTC
TRBV19	medium-sized	TRBD1	14	TRBJ1-1	CASSIQGVNTEAFF	TGTGCCAGTAGTATCCAGGGGGTTAACACTGAAGCTTTCTTT